This entry features one TCR beta chain sequence. Its antigen is currently unknown. This sample was included in a study of T cell responses to AZD1222 COVID-19 vaccine. Study results and caveats: A mostly white British donor set with more females was recruited, and clonal diversity was possibly underestimated. CD4 TCRs associated with vaccination spanned spike, dominating at 160-218 and 743-854.

TCRdb keeps only in-frame clones here, not all; method: immunoSEQ multiplex PCR. The repertoire consists of around 110,000 clones, with 92% occurring once and the leading ten covering 8.5% to 10%. The sample here was peripheral blood, taken 28 days after the second AZD1222 dose. The sequence came from an adult who received the AZD1222 COVID-19 vaccine.

As DNA, the CDR3 is TGTGCTAGTGGTTTGGCAATAGCGCCTAGCTCCTACAATGAGCAGTTCTTC. Translation gives CASGLAIAPSSYNEQFF. The rearrangement joins TRBV12-5 to TRBJ2-1; weak D call: TRBD2 (5 bases). This CDR3 region has 17 residues. V was shortened by 1 base and J by 0 bases, with 13 bases between the two germline ends. CDR1 is LGHNT, CDR2 FRNRAP, per germline.